The source of this T cell receptor beta chain is a study of blood T cell repertoires in COVID-19. Study-level background: Samples came from the United States, Italy and Spain, spanning acute and convalescent COVID-19.

CDR1 SGHTA and CDR2 FQGNSA come from the germline V gene. The V end lost 2 bases, the J end lost 3 bases, and 11 bases lay between the germline ends. CDR3 length equals 14 residues. In the authors' methods: The assay estimated nucleated cells by amplifying reference gene primers. The method was immunoSEQ multiplex PCR; TCRdb's version includes in-frame clones alone and lacks a portion of them. That table furnishes V, J and clone size, whereas the DNA furnished D and trimming. The sample gives roughly 130,000 clones, about four fifths of which show up once; around 12% is in the top ten. The chain couples TRBV7-2 to TRBJ2-7; D may be TRBD2 (5 bases). The sequenced sample consisted of peripheral blood. The sequence was obtained from a man older than 75 with acute or convalescent COVID-19. The CDR3 bases are TGTGCCAGCAGCTTATCTACGGGGTACTACGAGCAGTACTTC. As protein: CASSLSTGYYEQYF.